The 23 T cell receptor beta chains below were found in one sample sequenced in a study of cytomegalovirus exposure and HLA in healthy donors. This table comes from immunoSEQ multiplex PCR, and its TCRdb copy is limited to in-frame clones, with some not included. Of about 190,000 clones listed, about 80% are singletons. Sequences were obtained from PBMCs. These TCRs come from a woman younger than 35 in good health and CMV-seropositive.

This chain links TRBV4-2 with TRBJ2-3; 9 bases align to TRBD2. V lost 4 bases, J lost 0 bases, and 20 bases stayed unmatched. Germline CDR1 reads LGHNA; CDR2 reads YNFKEQ. This CDR3 is 21 amino acids long. The CDR3 coding sequence is TGTGCCAGCAGCCGCCTACCCCCGGGTCTAGCGGGGTCCCCTAGCACAGATACGCAGTATTTT. It encodes CASSRLPPGLAGSPSTDTQYF.

The V call is TRBV2, the J call TRBJ2-5; 13 bases are shared with TRBD2. The germline V gene has CDR1 SNHLY and CDR2 FYNNEI. CDR3 size: 16 residues. V trimming: 9 bases; J trimming: 2 bases; junction bases outside the gene matches: 9. The CDR3 protein is CASYSGLAGFQETQYF. In nucleotides, the CDR3 is TGTGCCAGTTATTCGGGACTAGCGGGGTTTCAAGAGACCCAGTACTTC.

The chain employs TRBV7-8 and TRBJ1-4; no definite D call. The CDR3 is 14 amino acids. Germline assignment: CDR1 SGHVS and CDR2 FQNEAQ. V was shortened by 4 bases and J by 5 bases, with 11 bases between the two germline ends. CDR3 DNA sequence: TGTGCCAGCAGCTACGAGGGATTGAATGAAAAACTGTTTTTT. This gives the protein CASSYEGLNEKLFF.

This clone has a handful of counts. This rearrangement joins TRBV4-3 to TRBJ2-3, with 7 bases identical to TRBD1. Trimming removed 0 bases from V and 5 bases from J; junction bases left unmatched: 5. The CDR3 covers 15 residues. The germline V gene encodes CDR1 LGHNA and CDR2 YSLEER. The CDR3 is CASSQEKTGLDTQYF. CDR3 sequence (DNA): TGCGCCAGCAGCCAAGAAAAGACAGGGCTAGATACGCAGTATTTT.

The chain is built from TRBV19 and TRBJ1-3; D not resolved. V lost 3 bases, J lost 0 bases, and 15 bases lay in between. The CDR3 is made up of 17 amino acids. Germline loops: CDR1 LNHDA, CDR2 SQIVND (reference sequence). The CDR3 here is CASSILFPGSSGNTIYF. CDR3 nucleotide sequence: TGTGCCAGTAGTATTCTTTTTCCGGGATCCTCTGGAAACACCATATATTTT.

This sequence joins TRBV5-1 and TRBJ2-2; 11 bases line up with TRBD2. The germline V gene has CDR1 SGHRS and CDR2 YFSETQ. The CDR3 runs to 14 residues. The V gene end was trimmed by 5 bases and the J gene end by 3 bases; junction bases not matched to a gene: 0. The CDR3 reads CASRGLADTGELFF. CDR3 sequence (DNA): TGCGCCAGCAGGGGACTAGCGGACACCGGGGAGCTGTTTTTT.

The chain is built from TRBV9 and TRBJ1-1, with D uncertain. The CDR3 is 14 residues long. Trimming stripped 0 bases from V and 7 bases from J, with 13 bases between. Germline values: CDR1 SGDLS, CDR2 YYNGEE. This CDR3 is CASSVVARGGEAFF. The CDR3 DNA reads as TGTGCCAGCAGCGTAGTGGCCCGGGGTGGTGAAGCTTTCTTT.

This chain uses TRBV4-1 with TRBJ2-1; D gene ambiguous. The germline V gene has CDR1 MGHRA and CDR2 YSYEKL. The length of the CDR3 is 11 residues. V lost 2 bases, J lost 14 bases, and 10 bases lay in between. CDR3 bases: TGCGCCAGCAGCCAACTTCGGGTGAAGTTCTTC. Encoded protein: CASSQLRVKFF.

V and J are TRBV2 and TRBJ2-7; TRBD1 aligns across 7 bases. The CDR3 length is 13 residues. With V trimmed by 5 bases and J by 3 bases, 4 bases remained unmatched. From germline, CDR1 is SNHLY and CDR2 FYNNEI. The CDR3 DNA reads TGTGCCAGCAGTCGACAGGGTTTCTACGAGCAGTACTTC. This encodes CASSRQGFYEQYF. Full variable domain (rest looked up from reference TRBV2 and TRBJ2-7): EPEVTQTPSHQVTQMGQEVILRCVPISNHLYFYWYRQILGQKVEFLVSFYNNEISEKSEIFDDQFSVERPDGSNFTLKIRSTKLEDSAMYFCASSRQGFYEQYFGPGTRLTVT.

J is TRBJ1-5 and V is TRBV5-1, with D possibly being TRBD1 (5 bases). CDR3 length: 15 residues. The V and J ends lost 0 bases and 2 bases respectively, with 9 bases between them. Germline V gene sequence: CDR1 SGHRS, CDR2 YFSETQ. This CDR3 is CASSLEGVGNQPQHF. In DNA form, the CDR3 reads TGCGCCAGCAGCTTGGAAGGGGTTGGCAATCAGCCCCAGCATTTT. The full variable domain, with the rest looked up from reference TRBV5-1 and TRBJ1-5, is KAGVTQTPRYLIKTRGQQVTLSCSPISGHRSVSWYQQTPGQGLQFLFEYFSETQRNKGNFPGRFSGRQFSNSRSEMNVSTLELGDSALYLCASSLEGVGNQPQHFGDGTRLSIL.

The chain carries TRBV9 and TRBJ2-3, with a weak D call TRBD2 (6 bases). CDR1 and CDR2 (germline): SGDLS, YYNGEE. This CDR3 comprises 15 residues. The V and J ends lost 0 bases and 0 bases respectively, with 8 bases between them. CDR3 in amino acids: CASSVGTTSTDTQYF. The CDR3 coding sequence is TGTGCCAGCAGCGTAGGGACTACTAGCACAGATACGCAGTATTTT.

This chain connects TRBV9 to TRBJ2-1; D is possibly TRBD2 (6 bases). CDR1 and CDR2 from the germline V gene are SGDLS and YYNGEE. The CDR3 loop spans 16 amino acids. V shed 0 bases and J shed 1 base, with 11 bases lying between them. The CDR3 DNA is TGTGCCAGCAGCGTAGCACCCGGGGGTTCCTACAATGAGCAGTTCTTC. As protein: CASSVAPGGSYNEQFF.

This chain links TRBV6-5 with TRBJ1-5, with 7 bases fitting TRBD1. The CDR3 sequence is 14 residues long. The germline gives CDR1 MNHEY, CDR2 SVGAGI. The trim removed 6 bases at V and 2 bases at J, leaving 4 bases unmatched. The CDR3 region is CASRRTGRNQPQHF. Written as DNA, the CDR3 is TGTGCCAGCAGAAGGACAGGCCGCAATCAGCCCCAGCATTTT.

The chain has TRBV9 and TRBJ2-3, with TRBD2 identical over 10 bases. Per germline, CDR1 SGDLS and CDR2 YYNGEE. Trimming removed 3 bases from V and 1 base from J; junction bases left unmatched: 11. This CDR3 is 18 amino acids long. The CDR3 here is CASSAEAGGPLRTDTQYF. CDR3 DNA: TGTGCCAGCAGCGCCGAAGCGGGGGGGCCTCTACGCACAGATACGCAGTATTTT.

CDR3 amino acids: CASSSTDRGFTF. The CDR3 coding sequence is TGTGCCAGCAGTTCGACTGACAGGGGTTTTACCTTC. The rearrangement links TRBV6-5 to TRBJ1-2; TRBD1 aligns across 8 bases. J was trimmed by 14 bases and V by 4 bases; bases with no gene match: 9. The germline V gene has CDR1 MNHEY and CDR2 SVGAGI. CDR3 length: 12 residues.

The J gene is TRBJ2-7, the V gene TRBV5-4, with 13 nucleotides matching TRBD2. J lost 3 bases, V lost 3 bases, and 3 bases had no gene match. Germline V gives CDR1 SGHNT, CDR2 YYREEE (reference sequence). The CDR3 consists of 15 residues. CDR3 amino acids: CASSSGLAGDYEQYF. The CDR3 coding sequence is TGTGCCAGCAGCTCTGGACTAGCGGGGGACTACGAGCAGTACTTC. The full variable domain, its missing parts supplied by reference TRBV5-4 and TRBJ2-7, is ETGVTQSPTHLIKTRGQQVTLRCSSQSGHNTVSWYQQALGQGPQFIFQYYREEENGRGNFPPRFSGLQFPNYSSELNVNALELDDSALYLCASSSGLAGDYEQYFGPGTRLTVT.

This clone was detected only a few times. The rearrangement uses TRBV7-3 and TRBJ1-6, with D hard to call. The CDR3 spans 13 residues. CDR1 is SGHTA, CDR2 FQGTGA, per germline. Trimming took off 1 base at V and 12 bases at J, with 10 bases between the two ends. CDR3 nucleotide sequence: TGTGCCAGCAGCTTAAGCGGGGAAGGACCCCTCCACTTT. Its translation: CASSLSGEGPLHF.

This chain joins TRBV14 and TRBJ2-1; 8 nucleotides line up with TRBD2. This CDR3 is built from 18 residues. The ends lost 1 base at V and 9 bases at J; junction bases unmatched: 17. Germline V gene data show CDR1 as SGHDN and CDR2 as FVKESK. CDR3: CASSQGIGRGGAFFEQFF. CDR3 DNA: TGTGCCAGCAGCCAAGGGATCGGACGGGGGGGTGCATTCTTTGAGCAGTTCTTC.

The gene calls are TRBV5-5 and TRBJ1-2; 8 bases align to TRBD1. The V gene end was trimmed by 4 bases and the J gene end by 4 bases; junction bases not matched to a gene: 9. Germline V gives CDR1 SGHKS, CDR2 YYEKEE (reference sequence). This CDR3 contains 15 residues. The CDR3 here is CASSGERTGTYGYTF. The CDR3 nucleotides read TGTGCCAGCAGCGGGGAACGGACAGGGACCTATGGCTACACCTTC.

The chain is built from TRBV7-7 and TRBJ1-4, with a possible D match to TRBD1 (5 bases). Looked up from germline, CDR1 is SSHAT and CDR2 is FNYEAQ (reference sequence). The V end lost 0 bases, the J end lost 7 bases, and 12 bases lay between the germline ends. The CDR3 is made up of 15 amino acids. CDR3 region: CASSLAAGGGEKLFF. CDR3 DNA: TGTGCCAGCAGCTTAGCGGCCGGGGGAGGTGAAAAACTGTTTTTT.

The rearrangement uses TRBV7-2 and TRBJ1-2, with D perhaps TRBD1 (6 bases). CDR1 and CDR2 from the germline V gene are SGHTA and FQGNSA. The CDR3 contains 15 residues. Deletions cut 1 base from V and 6 bases from J, with 15 bases between. CDR3 loop: CASSLGGGRTHGYTF. The CDR3 DNA reads TGTGCCAGCAGCTTAGGCGGGGGCAGGACCCATGGCTACACCTTC.

This clone came up once. The chain is built from TRBV5-4 and TRBJ1-2; D call uncertain. Trimming pared 2 bases from V and 8 bases from J, leaving 16 bases between. The CDR3 is made up of 14 amino acids. Looked up from germline, CDR1 is SGHNT and CDR2 is YYREEE (reference sequence). CDR3 DNA sequence: TGTGCCAGCAGCTTCTCCCCCCTTGGAGGGGGCTACACCTTC. This codes for CASSFSPLGGGYTF.

This clone was recorded a few times. This chain joins TRBV7-9 and TRBJ2-7; D gene unclear. Trimming shortened V by 5 bases and J by 5 bases, and 7 bases separated the two germline ends. The CDR3 is made up of 11 amino acids. Germline V gives CDR1 SEHNR, CDR2 FQNEAQ (reference sequence). The CDR3 DNA reads as TGTGCCAGCAGCGCTATCGACGAGCAGTACTTC. Its translation: CASSAIDEQYF.